The clone carrying this TCR beta chain was recorded many times. Its specificity is unknown. This record belongs to a study of T-cell reconstitution after alpha-beta-depleted transplantation in children. Findings of the study overall: One year after transplant, T-cell counts and diversity came mostly from newly produced T cells.

Trimming cost V 6 bases and J 5 bases, with 18 bases left between them. The CDR3 is made up of 14 amino acids. Germline lookup yields CDR1 SQVTM and CDR2 ANQGSEA. It was with unique molecular identifiers that the TCRbeta library was prepared. TCRdb re-called the PCR reads with MiXCR, one entry per CDR3 protein. The sample holds around 270,000 distinct CDR3 sequences, less than 9.5% seen once. The chain combines TRBV29-1 with TRBJ2-3; either TRBD1 or TRBD2 may supply D (5 bases each). The clonotype comes from a female patient aged 2 to 10 who had a stem cell transplant for Fanconi anemia, so the T cells may come from the graft donor. The material was peripheral blood, obtained 360 days after TCRalphabeta/CD19-depleted stem cell transplant. The CDR3 DNA sequence: TGCAGCGTCCCTGGGGGAATCGGTCGAGATACGCAGTATTTT. Translated: CSVPGGIGRDTQYF.